The 24 T cell receptor beta chains below come from one sample, sequenced in a study of T cell repertoires in cytomegalovirus infection. These receptors are not linked to any known antigen. TCRdb analysed the reads with MiXCR anew, one entry per CDR3 protein. Of under 120,000 distinct CDR3 sequences listed, about 40% were seen once; the top ten hold approximately 69%. Sequenced material: CD8+ T cells from cultured PBMCs, taken from culture after CMV antigen stimulation. The receptors were gathered from a human donor in good health (CMV status not recorded). Some clones in this sample may be carry-over from other donors' samples.

The chain recombines TRBV19 with TRBJ2-5; D not resolved. The V end lost 1 base, the J end lost 5 bases, and 11 bases lay between the germline ends. The CDR3 consists of 14 residues. CDR1 is LNHDA and CDR2 is SQIVND in the germline V gene (reference sequence). In DNA, the CDR3 is TGTGCCAGTAGTATAGGTTGGTCTCCGGAGACCCAGTACTTC. This translates into CASSIGWSPETQYF.

V is TRBV2 and J is TRBJ2-1, with TRBD2 as a possible D gene (7 bases). Germline V CDR1 and CDR2: SNHLY, FYNNEI. CDR3 length: 14 amino acids. V shed 7 bases and J shed 10 bases, with 20 bases lying between them. CDR3 sequence reads: CASMRSGAQGEQFF. The CDR3 coding sequence is TGTGCCAGCATGCGAAGCGGGGCCCAGGGGGAGCAGTTCTTC.

The chain is built from TRBV28 and TRBJ1-2; no definite D call. The CDR3 spans 12 residues. Germline V gene data show CDR1 as MDHEN and CDR2 as SYDVKM. The germline V and J ends were trimmed by 10 bases and 1 base, with 10 bases remaining between them. CDR3 DNA: TGTGCCATCCCGGCCGATAACTATGGCTACACCTTC. This codes for CAIPADNYGYTF.

In this sample, this clonotype turned up a few times. The chain joins TRBV28 to TRBJ2-3; 8 nucleotides match TRBD2. V gave up 6 bases and J gave up 5 bases; unmatched junction bases: 13. The CDR3 runs 16 residues. Per the germline V gene, CDR1 is MDHEN and CDR2 is SYDVKM. DNA of the CDR3: TGTGCCAGCAGCCCCCCCGGAGCGGGGGAGGGAGATACGCAGTATTTT. Translation gives CASSPPGAGEGDTQYF.

V usage is TRBV7-3 and J usage is TRBJ1-1; D not resolved. The CDR3 extends over 13 amino acids. V dropped 1 base and J dropped 2 bases, with 5 bases sitting between them. The germline V gene encodes CDR1 SGHTA and CDR2 FQGTGA. CDR3 nucleotides: TGTGCCAGCAGCTTAAATGCCAACACTGAAGCTTTCTTT. Translated, it gives CASSLNANTEAFF.

This clonotype has a handful of counts. The genes are TRBV12-3 or TRBV12-4 and TRBJ1-2, with D tentatively TRBD1 (5 bases). V was shortened by 2 bases and J by 8 bases, with 21 bases between the two germline ends. The CDR3 runs 16 residues. The CDR3: CASSLLFSQGDHGYTF. CDR3 DNA: TGTGCCAGCAGTTTATTGTTTTCCCAGGGCGATCACGGCTACACCTTC.

The sample holds a few counts of this clonotype. This sequence joins TRBV7-8 and TRBJ2-1; 10 bases map to TRBD2. Trimming cost V 5 bases and J 4 bases; bases outside gene matches: 20. The CDR3 contains 20 residues. The germline V gene has CDR1 SGHVS and CDR2 FQNEAQ. CDR3 nucleotides: TGTGCCAGCAGCCCACGTCCCGCTGGAAGCGGGGGGGACCTATACAATGAGCAGTTCTTC. Protein sequence: CASSPRPAGSGGDLYNEQFF.

The genes are TRBV10-3 and TRBJ1-1, with a possible D match to TRBD1 (6 bases). The length of the CDR3 is 14 residues. Germline CDR1 reads ENHRY; CDR2 reads SYGVKD. Deletions cut 6 bases from V and 2 bases from J, with 13 bases between. CDR3 residues: CAISPGTPNTEAFF. The DNA of the CDR3 is TGTGCCATCAGCCCCGGGACACCCAACACTGAAGCTTTCTTT.

The chain combines TRBV2 with TRBJ2-7, with D perhaps matching TRBD1 or TRBD2 (5 bases each). Germline-derived CDR1 and CDR2 are SNHLY and FYNNEI. V was pared by 4 bases and J by 0 bases, with 7 bases between. The CDR3 is 13 residues long. The CDR3 sequence: CASSGGSSYEQYF. The CDR3 nucleotides read TGTGCCAGCAGTGGGGGGTCCTCCTACGAGCAGTACTTC.

This clonotype was observed a handful of times. The J gene is TRBJ1-3, the V gene TRBV19; the D gene is possibly TRBD1 (6 bases). The germline V gene has CDR1 LNHDA and CDR2 SQIVND (reference sequence). The CDR3 runs 15 residues. The V end was cut by 5 bases, the J end by 2 bases, with 13 bases between. The DNA for the CDR3 is TGTGCCAGTAGTTCCGACAGGCGGACTGGAAACACCATATATTTT. The encoded protein is CASSSDRRTGNTIYF.

This chain connects TRBV20-1 to TRBJ1-2; possibly TRBD1 for D (5 bases). The CDR3 extends over 17 amino acids. Looked up from germline, CDR1 is DFQATT and CDR2 is SNEGSKA (reference sequence). V was clipped by 0 bases and J by 2 bases, with 19 bases between them. The CDR3 here is CSARDFPGTLRNYGYTF. CDR3 sequence (DNA): TGCAGTGCTAGAGATTTTCCCGGGACCCTTAGGAACTATGGCTACACCTTC.

This clonotype was recorded a few times. The chain joins TRBV6-4 to TRBJ2-1; TRBD2 matches at 9 bases. V dropped 1 base and J dropped 8; count of bases not matched to a gene: 9. Germline values: CDR1 MRHNA, CDR2 SNTAGT. The length of the CDR3 is 16 residues. CDR3 protein: CASSDWGRGGQDEQFF. DNA of the CDR3: TGTGCCAGCAGTGACTGGGGGCGGGGGGGCCAAGATGAGCAGTTCTTC.

The rearrangement joins TRBV9 to TRBJ1-1; D not certain. Trimming shortened V by 2 bases and J by 1 base, and 6 bases separated the two germline ends. Germline V CDR1 and CDR2: SGDLS, YYNGEE. This CDR3 contains 13 residues. CDR3 loop: CASSVERNTEAFF. The CDR3 nucleotides are TGTGCCAGCAGCGTCGAGAGGAACACTGAAGCTTTCTTT.

At least ten counts were recorded for this clonotype. This rearrangement joins TRBV7-6 to TRBJ2-7; D gene uncertain. This CDR3 has 13 residues. The germline V gene encodes CDR1 SGHVS and CDR2 FNYEAQ. Trimming removed 2 bases at V and 3 bases at J, with 8 bases between. CDR3 DNA: TGTGCCAGCAGCTTAACCGATGGCTACGAGCAGTACTTC. The encoded protein is CASSLTDGYEQYF.

This chain joins TRBV7-9 and TRBJ2-5; 7 bases agree with TRBD1. The V gene's germline CDR1 is SEHNR and CDR2 FQNEAQ (reference sequence). The CDR3 totals 14 residues. J gave up 2 bases and V 3 bases, and 3 bases lay outside the gene matches. CDR3 DNA: TGTGCCAGCAGCTTTCTGACAGGGCAAGAGACCCAGTACTTC. It specifies CASSFLTGQETQYF.

This chain uses TRBV20-1 with TRBJ2-1; 7 bases line up with TRBD2. V lost 0 bases and J lost 8; bases outside the gene matches: 13. CDR1 and CDR2 from the germline V gene are DFQATT and SNEGSKA (reference sequence). The length of the CDR3 is 16 residues. CDR3 amino acids: CSARDRETSTVYEQFF. In DNA form, the CDR3 reads TGCAGTGCTAGAGATCGAGAGACTAGCACGGTTTATGAGCAGTTCTTC.

The sample holds many counts of this clonotype. The chain couples TRBV7-6 to TRBJ2-1; a possible D gene is TRBD1 (6 bases). Trimming stripped 1 base from V and 6 bases from J, with 13 bases between. CDR1 SGHVS and CDR2 FNYEAQ come from the germline V gene. This CDR3 has 15 residues. CDR3 sequence (DNA): TGTGCCAGCAGCTTAGGAGGGGGACCCCCCAATGAGCAGTTCTTC. Translating it yields CASSLGGGPPNEQFF.

The gene calls are TRBV7-4 and TRBJ2-7; weak D call: TRBD1 (5 bases). Looked up from germline, CDR1 is SGHVT and CDR2 is SQSDAQ. CDR3 length: 14 amino acids. The V end was cut by 5 bases, the J end by 1 base, with 12 bases between. The CDR3 protein is CASSPQDMSYEQYF. CDR3 coding DNA: TGTGCCAGCAGCCCCCAGGACATGTCCTACGAGCAGTACTTC.

The V call is TRBV27, the J call TRBJ2-1; D may be TRBD1 or TRBD2 (6 bases each). With 4 bases removed from V and 7 bases from J, the gap between germline ends came to 14 bases. Germline lookup yields CDR1 MNHEY and CDR2 SMNVEV (reference sequence). The CDR3 runs to 14 residues. CDR3 amino acids: CASSSTGGWNEQFF. For the CDR3, the DNA is TGTGCCAGCAGTTCCACCGGGGGCTGGAATGAGCAGTTCTTC.

The rearrangement joins TRBV27 to TRBJ2-7; TRBD1 aligns across 9 bases. There are 15 residues in the CDR3. The germline CDR1 and CDR2 sequences are MNHEY and SMNVEV (reference sequence). V dropped 6 bases and J dropped 3; count of bases not matched to a gene: 9. CDR3 bases: TGTGCCAGCAGCGTTTACCAGGGACAGGGCTACGAGCAGTACTTC. Its translation is CASSVYQGQGYEQYF.

This chain links TRBV12-3 or TRBV12-4 with TRBJ1-5; a weak D match, TRBD1 (5 bases). This CDR3 spans 15 amino acids. The V and J ends lost 4 bases and 4 bases respectively, with 14 bases between them. CDR3 nucleotides: TGTGCCAGCAGTTCATCGGGGGGATGGAATCAGCCCCAGCATTTT. Translating gives CASSSSGGWNQPQHF.

This clonotype was recorded a few times. CDR3 sequence reads: CSARDSLATSRNYGYTF. CDR3 bases: TGCAGTGCTAGAGATAGTCTCGCGACTTCACGGAACTATGGCTACACCTTC. The chain joins TRBV20-1 to TRBJ1-2; D ambiguous. The CDR3 is 17 residues long. Trimming removed 0 bases at V and 2 bases at J, with 19 bases between. Germline values: CDR1 DFQATT, CDR2 SNEGSKA (reference sequence).

This clonotype was observed at least ten times. V usage is TRBV10-3 and J usage is TRBJ2-3; no reliable D call. V was trimmed by 0 bases and J by 2 bases, leaving 9 bases between them. The CDR3 runs to 15 residues. CDR1 and CDR2 (germline): ENHRY, SYGVKD. CDR3 nucleotides: TGTGCCATCAGTGAGTCGATAAGGGTCACAGATACGCAGTATTTT. The encoded protein is CAISESIRVTDTQYF.

Concerning this clonotype: A much bigger clone sits one base away, suggesting this may be a read error. This chain uses TRBV6-5 with TRBJ1-2; 10 bases are shared with TRBD1. Germline V gene data show CDR1 as MNHEY and CDR2 as SVGAGI. The CDR3 contains 15 residues. J gave up 7 bases and V 4 bases, and 9 bases lay outside the gene matches. CDR3 protein: CASSSWTGGDFGYTF. In DNA form, the CDR3 reads TGTGCCAGCAGTTCGTGGACAGGGGGAGACTTTGGCTACACCTTC.